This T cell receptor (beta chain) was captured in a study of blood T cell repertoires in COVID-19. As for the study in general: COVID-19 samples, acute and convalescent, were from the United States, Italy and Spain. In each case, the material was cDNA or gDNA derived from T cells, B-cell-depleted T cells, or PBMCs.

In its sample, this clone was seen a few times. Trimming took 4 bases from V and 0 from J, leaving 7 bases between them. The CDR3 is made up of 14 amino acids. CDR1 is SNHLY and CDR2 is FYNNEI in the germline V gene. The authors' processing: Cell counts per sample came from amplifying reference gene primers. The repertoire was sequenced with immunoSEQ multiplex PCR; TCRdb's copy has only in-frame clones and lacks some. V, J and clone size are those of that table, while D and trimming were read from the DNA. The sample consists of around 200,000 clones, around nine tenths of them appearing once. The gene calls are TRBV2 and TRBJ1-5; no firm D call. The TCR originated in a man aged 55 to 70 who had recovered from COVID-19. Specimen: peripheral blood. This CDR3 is CASSAVNSNQPQHF. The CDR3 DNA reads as TGTGCCAGCAGTGCGGTAAATAGCAATCAGCCCCAGCATTTT.